Listed here are 21 T cell receptor beta chains from one sample, sequenced in a study of cytomegalovirus exposure and HLA in healthy donors. Both 60 Vbeta primers and 13 Jbeta primers went into the PCR. Profiling relied on immunoSEQ multiplex PCR, and the TCRdb table lists in-frame clones only, not all of them. The sample holds about 98,000 clones, 80% to 85% seen once. Specimen: PBMCs. Receptors originate from a man aged 35-49 years in good health and CMV-seronegative.

The chain is built from TRBV15 and TRBJ1-2, with TRBD1 matching over 7 bases. J gave up 6 bases and V 1 base, and 5 bases lay outside the gene matches. There are 14 residues in the CDR3. The germline gives CDR1 LNHNV, CDR2 YYDKDF (reference sequence). CDR3 DNA: TGTGCCACCAGCAGAGGTCCACAGGGGAATGGCTACACCTTC. Residues: CATSRGPQGNGYTF.

This rearrangement joins TRBV27 to TRBJ1-2; perhaps TRBD1 as D (6 bases). Between the trimmed V and J ends, which lost 6 bases and 2 bases, there was a span of 16 bases. This CDR3 is built from 15 residues. Germline CDR1 MNHEY, CDR2 SMNVEV (reference sequence). DNA of the CDR3: TGTGCCAGCAGCCCCGGACAGACCACGAACTATGGCTACACCTTC. It translates to CASSPGQTTNYGYTF.

This clone occurred a few times. The chain links TRBV19 to TRBJ1-3; 9 bases line up with TRBD1. Germline loops: CDR1 LNHDA, CDR2 SQIVND (reference sequence). This CDR3 spans 13 amino acids. Trimming at V came to 10 bases and at J to 0 bases, leaving 1 base not matched to a gene. The CDR3 protein is CATGQGSGNTIYF. The CDR3 DNA reads TGTGCCACGGGACAGGGCTCTGGAAACACCATATATTTT.

The rearrangement joins TRBV19 to TRBJ2-5, with TRBD2 matching over 14 bases. There are 18 residues in the CDR3. Germline assignment: CDR1 LNHDA and CDR2 SQIVND (reference sequence). The ends lost 6 bases at V and 0 bases at J; junction bases unmatched: 9. CDR3 residues: CASSPIGLAGGYQETQYF. CDR3 in DNA: TGTGCCAGTAGCCCGATCGGACTAGCGGGGGGATACCAAGAGACCCAGTACTTC.

This clone was observed a few times. V usage is TRBV7-2 and J usage is TRBJ1-2; 7 nucleotides agree with TRBD1. CDR1 and CDR2 from the germline V gene are SGHTA and FQGNSA. The CDR3 length is 10 residues. In DNA, the CDR3 is TGTGTTACAGGGGCTTATGGCTACACCTTC. This sequence encodes CVTGAYGYTF.

This clone has just one count. The CDR3 spells CAISRGGYEQYF. For the CDR3, the DNA is TGTGCCATCAGCCGGGGGGGATACGAGCAGTACTTC. The rearrangement links TRBV10-3 to TRBJ2-7; TRBD2 matches 8 bases. J lost 4 bases, V lost 6 bases, and 2 bases had no gene match. CDR3 length: 12 residues. The germline CDR1 and CDR2 sequences are ENHRY and SYGVKD.

The chain combines TRBV13 with TRBJ2-7; D gene unclear. V was trimmed by 2 bases and J by 3 bases, leaving 8 bases between them. Germline V gene sequence: CDR1 PRHDT, CDR2 FYEKMQ (reference sequence). The CDR3 length is 13 residues. CDR3 in amino acids: CASSLRANYEQYF. The CDR3 DNA follows: TGTGCCAGCAGCTTAAGAGCGAACTACGAGCAGTACTTC.

V gene TRBV5-6 combines with J gene TRBJ2-5; D possibly corresponds to TRBD1 (6 bases). This CDR3 comprises 14 residues. V was clipped by 0 bases and J by 6 bases, with 12 bases between them. Per the germline V gene, CDR1 is SGHDT and CDR2 is YYEEEE. CDR3 sequence reads: CASSLEGVRQTQYF. CDR3 nucleotides: TGTGCCAGCAGCTTGGAGGGGGTTCGGCAGACCCAGTACTTC.

The chain combines TRBV15 with TRBJ2-7; D not resolved. The germline gives CDR1 LNHNV, CDR2 YYDKDF (reference sequence). CDR3 length: 13 amino acids. V was shortened by 2 bases and J by 6 bases, with 11 bases between the two germline ends. For the CDR3, the DNA is TGTGCCACCAGCAGATCCACAGTGGGCGAGCAGTACTTC. Translated, it gives CATSRSTVGEQYF.

J is TRBJ1-6 and V is TRBV5-1, with D tentatively TRBD1 (6 bases). The germline V gene has CDR1 SGHRS and CDR2 YFSETQ. Trimming cost V 4 bases and J 8 bases, with 16 bases left between them. The CDR3 length is 15 residues. CDR3 DNA: TGCGCCAGCAGCCCAACTACAGGGCGAGATTCACCCCTCCACTTT. Protein sequence: CASSPTTGRDSPLHF.

This clone has only a few counts. The chain joins TRBV7-2 to TRBJ2-1; 13 bases line up with TRBD2. Per germline, CDR1 SGHTA and CDR2 FQGNSA. This CDR3 contains 16 residues. J gave up 4 bases and V 5 bases, and 5 bases lay outside the gene matches. The CDR3 DNA follows: TGTGCCAGCAGCCGTACTAGCGGGGGGGCGTACAATGAGCAGTTCTTC. This encodes CASSRTSGGAYNEQFF.

The rearrangement uses TRBV9 and TRBJ2-2; possible D gene TRBD1, 5 bases. The germline gives CDR1 SGDLS, CDR2 YYNGEE. V was shortened by 0 bases and J by 3 bases, with 6 bases between the two germline ends. This CDR3 contains 14 residues. The CDR3 loop is CASSVGQYTGELFF. The CDR3 nucleotides are TGTGCCAGCAGCGTAGGACAGTACACCGGGGAGCTGTTTTTT.

This clone was detected only a few times. This chain joins TRBV7-2 and TRBJ2-5; D remains ambiguous. Germline V lookup: CDR1 SGHTA, CDR2 FQGNSA. The CDR3 is 11 residues long. Trimming took 5 bases from V and 2 from J, leaving 3 bases between them. CDR3 nucleotides: TGTGCCAGCAGCGTACAAGAGACCCAGTACTTC. Amino acids: CASSVQETQYF.

The chain employs TRBV6-1 and TRBJ2-7; 7 bases line up with TRBD1. Germline V gene data show CDR1 as MNHNS and CDR2 as SASEGT. V lost 4 bases, J lost 2 bases, and 5 bases stayed unmatched. This CDR3 has 14 residues. The CDR3: CASSAYRGPYEQYF. As DNA, the CDR3 is TGTGCCAGCAGTGCATACAGGGGACCCTACGAGCAGTACTTC.

This chain joins TRBV11-2 and TRBJ2-7; D perhaps matches TRBD1 (6 bases). This CDR3 has 11 amino acids. The V and J ends lost 5 bases and 12 bases respectively, with 14 bases between them. CDR1 and CDR2 from the germline V gene are SGHAT and FQNNGV. CDR3 sequence (DNA): TGTGCCAGCAGCCTCGGACAGAATTTGTACTTC. Protein: CASSLGQNLYF.

The chain employs TRBV19 and TRBJ2-1; 8 bases are shared with TRBD1. The CDR3 contains 16 residues. Trimming took 5 bases from V and 2 from J; bases not matched to a gene: 8. CDR1 LNHDA and CDR2 SQIVND come from the germline V gene (reference sequence). CDR3 protein: CASSLKGQVPYNEQFF. The DNA for the CDR3 is TGTGCCAGTAGTCTTAAGGGACAGGTCCCCTACAATGAGCAGTTCTTC.

J is TRBJ2-1 and V is TRBV5-1; TRBD2 matches 8 bases. Per germline, CDR1 SGHRS and CDR2 YFSETQ. V gave up 3 bases and J gave up 4 bases; unmatched junction bases: 6. The CDR3 spans 15 residues. Here the CDR3 DNA reads TGCGCCAGCAGCTCCGGCGGGGGGACTTACAATGAGCAGTTCTTC. As protein: CASSSGGGTYNEQFF.

This chain uses TRBV4-3 with TRBJ1-1; D perhaps matches TRBD1 (5 bases). The germline CDR1 and CDR2 sequences are LGHNA and YSLEER. V lost 0 bases and J 2 bases, leaving 19 bases between the germline ends. The CDR3 covers 18 residues. As DNA, the CDR3 is TGCGCCAGCAGCCAAGATCCAATGATCGCAGGGCCCAACACTGAAGCTTTCTTT. It codes for CASSQDPMIAGPNTEAFF.

This clone was detected only a few times. The chain uses TRBV7-2 and TRBJ2-7; 7 nucleotides line up with TRBD2. V lost 5 bases to trimming and J lost 7 bases; unmatched junction nucleotides: 17. The CDR3 has 16 residues. Per germline, CDR1 SGHTA and CDR2 FQGNSA. CDR3 protein: CASSLSRGDPFKEQYF. The CDR3, as DNA: TGTGCCAGCAGCCTCAGCCGGGGGGACCCTTTTAAGGAGCAGTACTTC.

The chain recombines TRBV9 with TRBJ1-2, with no clear D. Deletions cut 4 bases from V and 5 bases from J, with 9 bases between. The length of the CDR3 is 12 residues. Germline CDR1 reads SGDLS; CDR2 reads YYNGEE. CDR3 region: CASSLAGYGYTF. As DNA, the CDR3 is TGTGCCAGCAGCCTCGCGGGATATGGCTACACCTTC.

J is TRBJ1-4 and V is TRBV19, with D maybe TRBD1 (5 bases). Per germline, CDR1 LNHDA and CDR2 SQIVND (reference sequence). The CDR3 runs to 14 residues. V was shortened by 8 bases and J by 8 bases, with 18 bases between the two germline ends. DNA of the CDR3: TGTGCCAGTTGTGATGACAGTAGGAAGGAAAAACTGTTTTTT. It translates to CASCDDSRKEKLFF.